This T cell receptor (beta chain) appears in the sequencing data of a study of CD8+ T cells in alopecia areata. Overall study context: Each of the treated patients was given oral tofacitinib, 5 to 10 mg twice daily, for moderate-to-severe alopecia areata. Tofacitinib dosing lasted 6 to 18 months, which was then followed by 6 months off drug.

Concerning this clone: What it binds is unknown. Other DNA sequences of this sample code for an identical CDR3.

Reverse transcribed after extraction, RNA yielded cDNA as the sequencing template. Assay: immunoSEQ multiplex PCR; the TCRdb copy retains only in-frame clones and omits some. The sample includes about 210,000 clones, less than 65% of them seen just once. The treatment: oral pan-JAK inhibitor, 5-10 mg twice daily. Sorting of PBMCs yielded the CD4+ and CD8+ T cells. Study-wide points: Both scalp clonality and the expanded CD8+ clones among the top 100 showed a significant decrease with tofacitinib.

The material sequenced was CD4+ T cells sorted from blood, taken at week 4, from a patient treated with tofacitinib. The origin of this receptor is a human donor with alopecia areata.

The CDR3 is CAWSGQGYGYTF. Here the CDR3 DNA reads TGTGCCTGGAGTGGACAGGGTTATGGCTACACCTTC. J is TRBJ1-2 and V is TRBV30, with 7 bases identical to TRBD1. The CDR3 extends over 12 amino acids. The junction had 1 base not matched to a gene; V was cut back by 1 base and J by 5 bases. In germline, CDR1 is GTSNPN, CDR2 SVGIG (reference sequence).